Listed below are T cell receptor beta chains from one sample, sequenced in a study of shared clonotypes between healthy human individuals. Sequencing was performed with immunoSEQ multiplex PCR; in TCRdb, only in-frame clones are kept and a portion is missing. The sample yields nearly 1,000,000 clones, more than 75% seen once. The specimen sequenced was memory CD4+ T cells sorted from blood. The receptors derive from a man between 18 and 35 years old in good health. CDR3s include the opening cysteine and the closing phenylalanine or tryptophan. Each record gives: J gene, V gene, D gene, clone size, CDR3 DNA, CDR3 protein. The D gene is left open where the match is weak. Clone size appears in some rows only: once, few, many, or a class for an expanded clone.

>TRBJ1-1|TRBV14|TRBD1|-
TGTGCCAGCAGCCTTAGGACAGGGGGGGCAACTGAAGCTTTCTTT
CASSLRTGGATEAFF
>TRBJ1-1|TRBV5-1|TRBD1|-
TGCGCCAGCACTAAGGACAGGGGGCTTGGGACTGAAGCTTTCTTT
CASTKDRGLGTEAFF
>TRBJ2-3|TRBV28|-|many
TGTGCCAGCAGCACATTTGATACGCAGTATTTT
CASSTFDTQYF
>TRBJ1-5|TRBV5-1|TRBD1|-
TGCGCCAGCAGCTTGGAGGGACAGCTCAATCAGCCCCAGCATTTT
CASSLEGQLNQPQHF
>TRBJ2-2|TRBV7-6|-|few
TGTGCCAGCAGCCGGGGGCAGGGTAACACCGGGGAGCTGTTTTTT
CASSRGQGNTGELFF
>TRBJ1-1|TRBV5-8|-|-
TGTGCCAGCAGTACCAGCTTGGGAAACACTGAAGCTTTCTTT
CASSTSLGNTEAFF
>TRBJ2-4|TRBV11-2|-|-
TGTGCCAGCAGCTTAGGCAAAAACATTCAGTACTTC
CASSLGKNIQYF
>TRBJ1-4|TRBV28|-|-
TGTGCCAGCAGTTTACTACCACGGAAGAATGTATACGAAAAACTGTTTTTT
CASSLLPRKNVYEKLFF
>TRBJ2-7|TRBV10-3|TRBD2|-
TGTGCCATCAGTCAAGGGAGGGACGAGCAGTACTTC
CAISQGRDEQYF
>TRBJ2-1|TRBV4-1|-|-
TGCGCCAGCAGCCAAGGAGGGGCGCTTCACAATGAGCAGTTCTTC
CASSQGGALHNEQFF
>TRBJ1-5|TRBV10-3|-|-
TGTGCCATCAGCCCGGACGTCGGCAATCAGCCCCAGCATTTT
CAISPDVGNQPQHF
>TRBJ1-4|TRBV30|-|few
TGTGCCTGGAGTGGAGTCCCTAATGAAAAACTGTTTTTT
CAWSGVPNEKLFF
>TRBJ1-1|TRBV18|-|-
TGTGCCAGCTCCCTTGTGGGCGCCACTGAAGCTTTCTTT
CASSLVGATEAFF
>TRBJ1-5|TRBV28|-|few
TGTGCCAGCAGTCCCCGGGGGATCGGGCCCCAGCATTTT
CASSPRGIGPQHF
>TRBJ1-1|TRBV5-5|-|-
TGTGCCAGCAACCCGGACGGCAGGGATGATGAAGCTTTCTTT
CASNPDGRDDEAFF
>TRBJ1-6|TRBV11-2|TRBD1|-
TGTGCCAGCAGCTTAAGGACAGGGGGCAATGGCTCACCCCTCCACTTT
CASSLRTGGNGSPLHF
>TRBJ2-5|TRBV30|TRBD2|-
TGTGCCTGGAGACCGGGACTAGCGGGAGGACAAGAGACCCAGTACTTC
CAWRPGLAGGQETQYF
>TRBJ2-7|TRBV7-9|TRBD1|-
TGTGCCAGCAGGGGACAGGGCTACGAGCAGTACTTC
CASRGQGYEQYF
>TRBJ1-1|TRBV5-4|TRBD1|-
TGTGCCAGCAGCGGGGGACAGGTGAACACTGAAGCTTTCTTT
CASSGGQVNTEAFF
>TRBJ2-3|TRBV7-3|-|-
TGTGCCAGCAGCTTAGGTCCGGGGGTGACAGATACGCAGTATTTT
CASSLGPGVTDTQYF
>TRBJ1-5|TRBV9|TRBD1|-
TGTGCCAGCAGCGCCTCAGGGGGCGCACAGCAGCCCCAGCATTTT
CASSASGGAQQPQHF
>TRBJ2-3|TRBV10-3|TRBD2|-
TGTGCCATCAGTGGGGCTAGCGGCGACTACACAGATACGCAGTATTTT
CAISGASGDYTDTQYF
>TRBJ1-4|TRBV19|-|-
TGTGCCAGTAGTATAGGTTACGGACAAAAACTGTTTTTT
CASSIGYGQKLFF
>TRBJ2-5|TRBV9|-|-
TGTGCCAGCTCCCCACCCGGGGCTTTGGAGACCCAGTACTTC
CASSPPGALETQYF
>TRBJ1-2|TRBV10-2|TRBD1|once
TGCGCCAGCCGGGACAGGGAGTGGAATGGCTACACCTTC
CASRDREWNGYTF
>TRBJ1-1|TRBV19|-|few
TGTGCCAGTAGTATAGGACGGAGGTACACTGAAGCTTTCTTT
CASSIGRRYTEAFF
>TRBJ2-1|TRBV2|-|-
TGTGCCCGAAGTTGGGATTACAATGAGCAGTTCTTC
CARSWDYNEQFF
>TRBJ1-2|TRBV7-2|-|-
TGTGCCAGCAGCCCCCAGGGTCCCTATGGCTACACCTTC
CASSPQGPYGYTF
>TRBJ2-3|TRBV7-6|TRBD2|-
TGTGCCAGCACCCGGACTAGCGGTTTCACAGATACGCAGTATTTT
CASTRTSGFTDTQYF
>TRBJ2-5|TRBV30|-|-
TGTGCCGGAACCAATTCGAAGGGAGAGACCCAGTACTTC
CAGTNSKGETQYF
>TRBJ2-5|TRBV4-1|TRBD2|-
TGCGCCAGCAGCCAGGGGGGATTAGCGGGGGTAGAACAAGAGACCCAGTACTTC
CASSQGGLAGVEQETQYF
>TRBJ2-1|TRBV27|TRBD2|-
TGTGCCAGCAGTTTGATGACTAGCCCCCCAATGGAGCAGTTCTTC
CASSLMTSPPMEQFF
>TRBJ2-7|TRBV6-5|-|-
TGTGCCAGCAGCAGCCTCGGGACAAGTTCCTATCAGCAGTACTTC
CASSSLGTSSYQQYF
>TRBJ2-3|TRBV10-3|TRBD2|few
TGTGCCATCAGTGAGGAGACTAGCGGCACAGATACGCAGTATTTT
CAISEETSGTDTQYF
>TRBJ2-1|TRBV5-3|TRBD2|-
TGTGCCAGAAGCTCCCGAACTAGCGGGGACTACAATGAGCAGTTCTTC
CARSSRTSGDYNEQFF
>TRBJ1-1|TRBV27|-|few
TGTGCCAGCAGCCGAGGGCCCCCCGGGGGGAAGAACACTGAAGCTTTCTTT
CASSRGPPGGKNTEAFF
>TRBJ1-1|TRBV18|-|-
TGTGCCAGCTCACCCCCCGGGGGGCAGAATACTGAAGCTTTCTTT
CASSPPGGQNTEAFF